Included here is one T cell receptor (beta chain) sequence, with context. Its target is not known. This sample is drawn from a study of vaccination and CD4 T cells after COVID-19. In the study overall: Cultures designated as controls were supplied with a CEFX pool, an HIV-1 Nef pool, or no peptide. Whole-study findings and limits: There were relatively few convalescent patients studied, and there were no early post-infection timepoints.

With the Oncomine TCR Beta short-read assay, DNA from cultured CD4+ T cells was sequenced. It was cultured CD4+ T cells from which genomic DNA was extracted. Each CDR3 protein is one row after TCRdb ran MiXCR on the PCR reads. The table records 5,000 to 6,500 distinct CDR3 sequences, 34% of them present only once. The treatment here: approximately nine-day PBMC culture with coronavirus spike peptide pools or control peptides (ViraFEST assay). Peptide-pool expansion of antigen-specific T cells preceded TCR sequencing in ViraFEST. Germline-derived CDR1 and CDR2 are SGHTA and FQGTGA. This CDR3 contains 13 residues. The V end was cut by 1 base, the J end by 7 bases, with 11 bases between.

This TCR derives from a human donor who had recovered from COVID-19. The sample in question was CD4+ T cells from blood, cultured in vitro, obtained after SARS-CoV-2 vaccination. This chain connects TRBV7-3 to TRBJ2-7; D might be TRBD2 (6 bases). The CDR3 reads CASSLRRSGEQYF. CDR3 coding DNA: TGTGCCAGCAGCTTAAGGCGGAGCGGGGAGCAGTACTTC.